This TCR beta chain was observed in a study of OX40 agonist ivuxolimab in advanced cancers. About the research overall: All patients had ivuxolimab intravenously every 2 weeks at 0.01 to 10 mg/kg. Findings of the study overall: Nonresponders included some who also had low normalized T-cell clonal expansion.

Produced via immunoSEQ multiplex PCR; TCRdb's table is partial and in-frame only. The sample yields over 55,000 clones, approximately 85% seen once. About this clone itself: Its antigen is as yet unknown.

The material was CD4+ or CD8+ T cells sorted from blood, obtained in a trial of the OX40 agonist ivuxolimab. The clonotype originates from an adult with an advanced solid tumor such as melanoma, head and neck, liver or kidney cancer.

The CDR3 loop is CASSLGQDNNEQFF. The DNA for the CDR3 is TGCGCCAGCAGCTTGGGACAGGATAACAATGAGCAGTTCTTC. This chain joins TRBV5-1 and TRBJ2-1; a possible D gene is TRBD1 (6 bases). This CDR3 contains 14 residues. With 0 bases removed from V and 5 bases from J, the gap between germline ends came to 9 bases. From germline, CDR1 is SGHRS and CDR2 YFSETQ.